This paragraph reports one T cell receptor beta chain. The data were obtained in a study of blood T cell repertoires in COVID-19. Study background: Acute and convalescent COVID-19 specimens originated in the United States, Italy and Spain. PBMCs, B-cell-depleted T cells, or T cells were the source of the cDNA or gDNA that made up the material.

Germline values: CDR1 SGHKS, CDR2 YYEKEE (reference sequence). Trimming took 7 bases from V and 3 from J, leaving 8 bases between them. The CDR3 has 11 residues. Source study methods: Reference gene primer amplification gave nucleated cell count estimates. The method was immunoSEQ multiplex PCR; TCRdb's version includes in-frame clones alone and lacks a portion of them. Clone size and the V and J calls come from that table; the DNA yielded D and trimming. This table holds 220,000 or so clones, approximately 81% found once. The source material was peripheral blood. This receptor was obtained from a man younger than 45 with active or convalescent COVID-19. The chain employs TRBV5-5 and TRBJ2-7, with D tentatively TRBD2 (5 bases). CDR3 in DNA: TGTGCCAGCGGGGAGATCTACGAGCAGTACTTC. Residues: CASGEIYEQYF.